These 13 T cell receptor beta chains were sequenced from one sample in a study of blood T cell repertoires in COVID-19. Sequenced by immunoSEQ multiplex PCR; TCRdb stores in-frame clones only, minus some. The data show roughly 170,000 clones, 84% seen once. The sample comprised peripheral blood. All receptors come from a man aged 40-55 years who had recovered from COVID-19.

The rearrangement links TRBV19 to TRBJ1-2; no firm D call. Germline CDR1 and CDR2: LNHDA and SQIVND (reference sequence). CDR3 length: 13 amino acids. Trimming took off 6 bases at V and 8 bases at J, with 16 bases between the two ends. Here the CDR3 DNA reads TGTGCCAGTAGCATTATGGACTCCGCCGGCTACACCTTC. This codes for CASSIMDSAGYTF.

This clone was detected a few times. Other nucleotide sequences from this sample produce the same CDR3. V and J are TRBV30 and TRBJ1-6; tentatively, D is TRBD1 (5 bases). The length of the CDR3 is 12 residues. Trimming stripped 0 bases from V and 9 bases from J, with 6 bases between. Germline assignment: CDR1 GTSNPN and CDR2 SVGIG (reference sequence). The chain's CDR3 is CAWSVRGSPLHF. The DNA for the CDR3 is TGTGCCTGGAGTGTAAGGGGTTCACCCCTCCACTTT.

The chain carries TRBV10-3 and TRBJ2-2; possibly TRBD1 for D (5 bases). With 0 bases removed from V and 4 bases from J, the gap between germline ends came to 15 bases. Germline V gene sequence: CDR1 ENHRY, CDR2 SYGVKD. CDR3 length equals 17 residues. CDR3 nucleotide sequence: TGTGCCATCAGTGAGTCGAGTAGGGGCTGGGGCACCGGGGAGCTGTTTTTT. Translation gives CAISESSRGWGTGELFF.

The V gene is TRBV4-3, the J gene TRBJ2-3; no clear D gene. CDR1 and CDR2 from the germline V gene are LGHNA and YSLEER. With 1 base removed from V and 2 bases from J, the gap between germline ends came to 13 bases. This CDR3 has 16 amino acids. CDR3 amino acids: CASSQVINSYTDTQYF. CDR3 DNA sequence: TGCGCCAGCAGCCAAGTTATAAACTCCTACACAGATACGCAGTATTTT.

The chain couples TRBV28 to TRBJ1-4; a possible D gene is TRBD1 (6 bases). Germline CDR1 reads MDHEN; CDR2 reads SYDVKM. This CDR3 region has 17 residues. V was trimmed by 6 bases and J by 2 bases, leaving 19 bases between them. The CDR3 here is CASSSILQGYTNEKLFF. CDR3 nucleotides: TGTGCCAGCAGCTCGATTCTACAGGGTTACACTAATGAAAAACTGTTTTTT.

This chain joins TRBV2 and TRBJ2-3; 9 nucleotides agree with TRBD2. The CDR3 consists of 12 residues. Losses at the gene ends were 5 bases for V and 11 bases for J; bases not matched to a gene: 5. Per germline, CDR1 SNHLY and CDR2 FYNNEI. As DNA, the CDR3 is TGTGCCAGCAGTACCCAGCGGGAGGAGCAGTATTTT. Its translation is CASSTQREEQYF.

The gene calls are TRBV24-1 and TRBJ1-2; weak D call: TRBD1 (6 bases). The V end lost 3 bases, the J end lost 0 bases, and 13 bases lay between the germline ends. This CDR3 has 16 residues. CDR1 is KGHDR, CDR2 SFDVKD, per germline. The CDR3 region is CATSDRQAQTNYGYTF. The CDR3 DNA reads TGTGCCACCAGTGATCGACAGGCCCAGACTAACTATGGCTACACCTTC.

This clone is a singleton in its sample. This chain connects TRBV6-5 to TRBJ1-5; 10 bases are a match to TRBD1. The germline V gene encodes CDR1 MNHEY and CDR2 SVGAGI. Trimming took 6 bases from V and 7 from J; bases not matched to a gene: 9. The CDR3 totals 15 residues. CDR3 coding DNA: TGTGCCAGCAGCCGGGGACAGGGGAACGGCCAGCCCCAGCATTTT. Residues: CASSRGQGNGQPQHF.

This rearrangement joins TRBV10-3 to TRBJ1-2, with D possibly being TRBD1 (6 bases). In germline, CDR1 is ENHRY, CDR2 SYGVKD. This CDR3 has 15 amino acids. Trimming took off 5 bases at V and 2 bases at J, with 15 bases between the two ends. CDR3 region: CAISLQQGTNYGYTF. DNA of the CDR3: TGTGCCATCAGTCTACAACAGGGAACCAACTATGGCTACACCTTC.

The genes are TRBV19 and TRBJ2-3; 9 bases align to TRBD1. J gave up 4 bases and V 6 bases, and 5 bases lay outside the gene matches. Germline V gene sequence: CDR1 LNHDA, CDR2 SQIVND (reference sequence). This CDR3 has 14 residues. The CDR3 region has the DNA TGTGCCAGTAGAGATACAGGGGGCTCAGATACGCAGTATTTT. It codes for CASRDTGGSDTQYF.

This chain joins TRBV7-6 and TRBJ2-2; D is unresolved. This CDR3 has 14 residues. V shed 2 bases and J shed 1 base, with 5 bases lying between them. Germline CDR1 SGHVS, CDR2 FNYEAQ. The CDR3 here is CASSLRRNTGELFF. As DNA, the CDR3 is TGTGCCAGCAGCTTACGCAGGAACACCGGGGAGCTGTTTTTT.

The chain links TRBV7-2 to TRBJ1-3; 10 bases align to TRBD1. CDR1 is SGHTA, CDR2 FQGNSA, per germline. The junction had 11 bases not matched to a gene; V was cut back by 2 bases and J by 4 bases. There are 18 residues in the CDR3. This CDR3 is CASSLLLSGQGHGNTIYF. The CDR3 DNA sequence: TGTGCCAGCAGCTTATTATTATCGGGACAGGGGCACGGAAACACCATATATTTT.

CDR3 in amino acids: CAIRPGGQGAFYYGYTF. In DNA, the CDR3 is TGTGCCATCAGACCCGGGGGACAGGGGGCCTTTTACTATGGCTACACCTTC. The gene calls are TRBV10-3 and TRBJ1-2, with 12 bases fitting TRBD1. Per the germline V gene, CDR1 is ENHRY and CDR2 is SYGVKD. V shed 6 bases, J shed 3 bases, and the junction held 11 bases outside the gene matches. This CDR3 has 17 residues.